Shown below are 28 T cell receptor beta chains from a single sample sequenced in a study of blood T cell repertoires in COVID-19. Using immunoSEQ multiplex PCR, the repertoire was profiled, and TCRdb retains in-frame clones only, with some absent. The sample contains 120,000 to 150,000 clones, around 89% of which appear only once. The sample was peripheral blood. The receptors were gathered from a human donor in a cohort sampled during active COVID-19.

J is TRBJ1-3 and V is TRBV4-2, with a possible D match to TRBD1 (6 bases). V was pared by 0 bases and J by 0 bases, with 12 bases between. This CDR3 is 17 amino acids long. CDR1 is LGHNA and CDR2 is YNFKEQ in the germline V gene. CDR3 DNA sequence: TGTGCCAGCAGCCAAGAACTCGGACAGCGCTCTGGAAACACCATATATTTT. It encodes CASSQELGQRSGNTIYF.

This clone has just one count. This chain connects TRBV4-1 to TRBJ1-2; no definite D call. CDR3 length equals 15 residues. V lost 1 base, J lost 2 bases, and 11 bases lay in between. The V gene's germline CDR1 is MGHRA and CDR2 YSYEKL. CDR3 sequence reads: CASSQGAAANYGYTF. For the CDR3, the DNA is TGCGCCAGCAGCCAAGGAGCGGCAGCGAACTATGGCTACACCTTC.

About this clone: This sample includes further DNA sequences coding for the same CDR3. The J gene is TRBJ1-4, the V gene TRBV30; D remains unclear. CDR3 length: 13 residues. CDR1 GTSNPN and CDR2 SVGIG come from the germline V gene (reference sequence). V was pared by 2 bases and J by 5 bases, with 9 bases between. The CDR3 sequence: CAWSLGQNEKLFF. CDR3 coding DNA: TGTGCCTGGAGTCTGGGCCAGAATGAAAAACTGTTTTTT.

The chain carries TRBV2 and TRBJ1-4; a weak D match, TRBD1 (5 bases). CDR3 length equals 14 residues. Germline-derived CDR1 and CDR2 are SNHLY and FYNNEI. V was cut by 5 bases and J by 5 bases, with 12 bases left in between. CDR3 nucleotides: TGTGCCAGCAGTCCCCGGGGGGGGAATGAAAAACTGTTTTTT. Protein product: CASSPRGGNEKLFF.

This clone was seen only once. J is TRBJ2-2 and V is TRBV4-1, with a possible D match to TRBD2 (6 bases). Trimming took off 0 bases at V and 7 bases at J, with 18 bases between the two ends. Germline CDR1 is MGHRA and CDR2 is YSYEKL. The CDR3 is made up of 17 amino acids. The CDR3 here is CASSQDPSGAGNGELFF. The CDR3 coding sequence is TGCGCCAGCAGCCAAGACCCCTCGGGAGCAGGAAACGGGGAGCTGTTTTTT.

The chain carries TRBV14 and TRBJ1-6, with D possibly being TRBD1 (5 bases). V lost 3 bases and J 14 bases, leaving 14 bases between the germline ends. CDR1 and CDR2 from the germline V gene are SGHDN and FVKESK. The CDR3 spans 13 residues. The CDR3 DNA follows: TGTGCCAGCAGCCAGTTGGACGGGGGTACCCTCCACTTT. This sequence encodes CASSQLDGGTLHF.

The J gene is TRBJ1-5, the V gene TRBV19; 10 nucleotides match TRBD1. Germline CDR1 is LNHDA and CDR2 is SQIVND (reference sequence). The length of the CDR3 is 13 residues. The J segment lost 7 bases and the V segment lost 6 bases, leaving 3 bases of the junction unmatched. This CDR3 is CASSDRGHQPQHF. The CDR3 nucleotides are TGTGCCAGTAGCGACAGGGGGCACCAGCCCCAGCATTTT.

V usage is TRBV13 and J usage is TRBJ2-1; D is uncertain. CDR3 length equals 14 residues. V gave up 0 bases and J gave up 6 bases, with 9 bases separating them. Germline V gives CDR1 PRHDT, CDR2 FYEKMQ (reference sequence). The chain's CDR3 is CASSLGRKSNEQFF. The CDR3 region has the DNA TGTGCCAGCAGCTTAGGGCGAAAAAGCAATGAGCAGTTCTTC.

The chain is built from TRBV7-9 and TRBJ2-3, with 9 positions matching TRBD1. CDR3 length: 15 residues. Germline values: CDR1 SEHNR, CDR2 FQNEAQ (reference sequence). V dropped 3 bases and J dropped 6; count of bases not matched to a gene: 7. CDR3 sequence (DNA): TGTGCCAGCAGCTTGACAGGGGGAAAGACGGATACGCAGTATTTT. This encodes CASSLTGGKTDTQYF. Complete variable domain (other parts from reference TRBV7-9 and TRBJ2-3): DTGVSQNPRHKITKRGQNVTFRCDPISEHNRLYWYRQTLGQGPEFLTYFQNEAQLEKSRLLSDRFSAERPKGSFSTLEIQRTEQGDSAMYLCASSLTGGKTDTQYFGPGTRLTVL.

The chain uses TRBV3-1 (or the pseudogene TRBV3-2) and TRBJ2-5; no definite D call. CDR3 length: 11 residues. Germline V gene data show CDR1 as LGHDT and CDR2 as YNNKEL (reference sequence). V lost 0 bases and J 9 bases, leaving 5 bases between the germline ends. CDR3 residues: CASSQEAAQYF. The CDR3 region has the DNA TGTGCCAGCAGCCAAGAGGCGGCCCAGTACTTC.

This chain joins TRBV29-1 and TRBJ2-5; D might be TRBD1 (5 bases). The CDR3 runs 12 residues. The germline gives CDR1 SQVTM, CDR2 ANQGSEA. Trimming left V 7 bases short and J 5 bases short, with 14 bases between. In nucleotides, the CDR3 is TGCAGCGCAGCAGGGTTGTGGGAGACCCAGTACTTC. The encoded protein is CSAAGLWETQYF.

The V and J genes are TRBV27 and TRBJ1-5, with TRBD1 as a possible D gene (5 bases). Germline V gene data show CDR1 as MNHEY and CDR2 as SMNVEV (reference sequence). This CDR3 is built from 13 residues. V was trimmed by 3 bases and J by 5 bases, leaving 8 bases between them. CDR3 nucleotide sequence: TGTGCCAGCAGTTTTGGGGCGGATCAGCCCCAGCATTTT. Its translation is CASSFGADQPQHF.

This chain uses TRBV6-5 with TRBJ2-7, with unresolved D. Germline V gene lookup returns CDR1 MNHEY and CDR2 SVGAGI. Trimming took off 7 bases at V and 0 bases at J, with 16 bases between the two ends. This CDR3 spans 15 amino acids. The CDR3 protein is CASIPPVGRSYEQYF. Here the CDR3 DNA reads TGTGCCAGCATACCGCCGGTCGGTCGCTCCTACGAGCAGTACTTC.

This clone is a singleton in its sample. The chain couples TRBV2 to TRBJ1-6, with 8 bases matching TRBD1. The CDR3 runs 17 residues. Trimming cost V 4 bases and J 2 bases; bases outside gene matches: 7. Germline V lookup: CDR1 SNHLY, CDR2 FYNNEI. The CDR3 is CASSGKTGAAYNSPLHF. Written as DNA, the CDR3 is TGTGCCAGCAGTGGGAAGACAGGGGCCGCCTATAATTCACCCCTCCACTTT.

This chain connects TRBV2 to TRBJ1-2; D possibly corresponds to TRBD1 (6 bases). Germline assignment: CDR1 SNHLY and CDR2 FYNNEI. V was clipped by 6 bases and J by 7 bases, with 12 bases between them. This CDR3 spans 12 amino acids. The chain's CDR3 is CASSPTGRGYTF. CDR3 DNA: TGTGCCAGCAGCCCCACAGGGCGTGGCTACACCTTC. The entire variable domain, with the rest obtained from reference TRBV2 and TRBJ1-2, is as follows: EPEVTQTPSHQVTQMGQEVILRCVPISNHLYFYWYRQILGQKVEFLVSFYNNEISEKSEIFDDQFSVERPDGSNFTLKIRSTKLEDSAMYFCASSPTGRGYTFGSGTRLTVV.

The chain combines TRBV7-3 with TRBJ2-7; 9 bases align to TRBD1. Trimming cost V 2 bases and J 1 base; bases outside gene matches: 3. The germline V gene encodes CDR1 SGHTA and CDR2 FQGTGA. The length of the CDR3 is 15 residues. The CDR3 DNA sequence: TGTGCCAGCAGCTTAGGGACAGGGTATTCCTACGAGCAGTACTTC. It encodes CASSLGTGYSYEQYF.

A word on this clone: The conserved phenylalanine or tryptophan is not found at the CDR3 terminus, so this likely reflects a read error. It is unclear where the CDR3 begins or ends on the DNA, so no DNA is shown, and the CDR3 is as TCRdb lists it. The CDR3 region is CASKGLAEGPTL. V and J are TRBV2 and TRBJ2-7; TRBD2 is the table's D call and was not checked against the DNA. The CDR3 spans 12 residues, counting both ends. Germline V lookup: CDR1 SNHLY, CDR2 FYNNEI.

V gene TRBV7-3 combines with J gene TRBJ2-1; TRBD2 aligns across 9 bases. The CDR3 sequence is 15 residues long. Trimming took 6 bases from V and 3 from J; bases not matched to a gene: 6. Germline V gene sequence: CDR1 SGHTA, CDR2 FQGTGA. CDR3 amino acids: CASSFGLAFYNEQFF. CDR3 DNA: TGTGCCAGCAGTTTTGGACTAGCGTTCTACAATGAGCAGTTCTTC. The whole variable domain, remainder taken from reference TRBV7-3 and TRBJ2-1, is GAGVSQTPSNKVTEKGKYVELRCDPISGHTALYWYRQSLGQGPEFLIYFQGTGAADDSGLPNDRFFAVRPEGSVSTLKIQRTERGDSAVYLCASSFGLAFYNEQFFGPGTRLTVL.

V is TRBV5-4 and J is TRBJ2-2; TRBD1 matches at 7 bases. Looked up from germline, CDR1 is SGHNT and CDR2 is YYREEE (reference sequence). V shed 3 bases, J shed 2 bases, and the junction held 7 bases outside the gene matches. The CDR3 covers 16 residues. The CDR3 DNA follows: TGTGCCAGCAGCTCTAACAGGGGAATTAACACCGGGGAGCTGTTTTTT. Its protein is CASSSNRGINTGELFF.

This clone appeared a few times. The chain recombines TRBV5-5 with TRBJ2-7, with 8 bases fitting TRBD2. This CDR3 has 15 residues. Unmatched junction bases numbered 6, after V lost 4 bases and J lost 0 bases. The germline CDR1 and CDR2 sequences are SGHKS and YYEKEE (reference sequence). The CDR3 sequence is CASSLTSGVSYEQYF. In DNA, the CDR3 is TGTGCCAGCAGCCTTACTAGCGGCGTCTCCTACGAGCAGTACTTC.

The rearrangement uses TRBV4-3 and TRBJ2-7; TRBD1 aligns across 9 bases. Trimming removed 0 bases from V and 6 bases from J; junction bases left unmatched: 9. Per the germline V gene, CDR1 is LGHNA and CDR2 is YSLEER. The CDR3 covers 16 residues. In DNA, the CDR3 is TGCGCCAGCAGCCAAGAGCCGGGACAGGGTAGGAGCGAGCAGTACTTC. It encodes CASSQEPGQGRSEQYF.

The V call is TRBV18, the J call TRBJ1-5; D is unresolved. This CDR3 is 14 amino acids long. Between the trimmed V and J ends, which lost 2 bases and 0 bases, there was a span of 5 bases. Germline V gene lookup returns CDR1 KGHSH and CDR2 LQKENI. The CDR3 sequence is CASSPGGSNQPQHF. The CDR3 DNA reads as TGTGCCAGCTCACCAGGAGGTAGCAATCAGCCCCAGCATTTT.

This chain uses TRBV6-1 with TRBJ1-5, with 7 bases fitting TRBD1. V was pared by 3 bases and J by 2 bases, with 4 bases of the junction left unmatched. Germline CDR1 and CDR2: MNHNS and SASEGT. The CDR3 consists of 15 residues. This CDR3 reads CASSEVGGRNQPQHF. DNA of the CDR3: TGTGCCAGCAGTGAGGTAGGGGGCCGCAATCAGCCCCAGCATTTT.

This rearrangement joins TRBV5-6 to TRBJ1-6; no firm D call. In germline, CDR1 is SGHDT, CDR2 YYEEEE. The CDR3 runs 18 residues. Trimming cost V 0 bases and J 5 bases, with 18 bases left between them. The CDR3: CASSLELLRAPDNSPLHF. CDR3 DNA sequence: TGTGCCAGCAGCTTGGAACTGCTCCGTGCCCCGGATAATTCACCCCTCCACTTT.

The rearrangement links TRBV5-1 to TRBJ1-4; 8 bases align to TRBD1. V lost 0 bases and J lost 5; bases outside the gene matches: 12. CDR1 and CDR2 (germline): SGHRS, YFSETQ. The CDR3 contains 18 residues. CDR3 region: CASSLGRGQISLNEKLFF. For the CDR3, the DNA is TGCGCCAGCAGCTTGGGCAGGGGGCAGATTTCCTTGAATGAAAAACTGTTTTTT.

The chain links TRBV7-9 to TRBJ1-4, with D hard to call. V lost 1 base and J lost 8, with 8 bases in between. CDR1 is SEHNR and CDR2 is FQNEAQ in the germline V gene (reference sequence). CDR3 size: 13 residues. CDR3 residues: CASSLVTAEKLFF. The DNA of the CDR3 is TGTGCCAGCAGCTTAGTCACAGCCGAAAAACTGTTTTTT.

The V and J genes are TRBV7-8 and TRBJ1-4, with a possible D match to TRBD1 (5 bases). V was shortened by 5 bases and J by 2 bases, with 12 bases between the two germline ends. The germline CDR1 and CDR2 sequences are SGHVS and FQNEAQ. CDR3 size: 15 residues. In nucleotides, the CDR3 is TGTGCCAGCAGCCCAGGGAGGCGGACTAATGAAAAACTGTTTTTT. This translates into CASSPGRRTNEKLFF.

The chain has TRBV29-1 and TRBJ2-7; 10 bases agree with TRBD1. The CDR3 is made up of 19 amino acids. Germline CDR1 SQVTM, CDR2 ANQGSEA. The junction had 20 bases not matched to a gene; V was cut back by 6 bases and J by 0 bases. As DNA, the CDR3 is TGCAGCGTCTTGTGGGTGGACAGGGGGTTCGCTGGTGGCTCCTACGAGCAGTACTTC. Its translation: CSVLWVDRGFAGGSYEQYF.